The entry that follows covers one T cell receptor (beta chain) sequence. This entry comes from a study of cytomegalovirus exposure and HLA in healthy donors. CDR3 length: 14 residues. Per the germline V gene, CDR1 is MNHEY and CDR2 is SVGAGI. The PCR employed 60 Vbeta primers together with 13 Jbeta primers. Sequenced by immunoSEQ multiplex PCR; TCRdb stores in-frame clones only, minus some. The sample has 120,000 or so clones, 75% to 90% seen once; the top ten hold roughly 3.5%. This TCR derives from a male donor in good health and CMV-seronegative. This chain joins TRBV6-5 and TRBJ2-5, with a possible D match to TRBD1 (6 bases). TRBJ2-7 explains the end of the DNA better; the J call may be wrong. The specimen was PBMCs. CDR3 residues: CASSGDTRGYEQYF. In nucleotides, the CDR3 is TGTGCCAGCAGTGGGGACACCCGTGGCTACGAGCAGTACTTC.